This T cell receptor beta chain was identified in a study of T cell clonality in common variable immunodeficiency. The study, taken as a whole, reports: Common variable immunodeficiency TCR beta sequences reportedly had fewer deletions and N-nucleotide insertions.

Of CVID subjects, about 14 were female and approximately 31 male, mean age approximately 44. For at least one year, all CVID subjects received replacement immunoglobulin. CDR1 is MNHEY and CDR2 is SVGEGT in the germline V gene. Trimming pared 5 bases from V and 0 bases from J, leaving 11 bases between. CDR3 length equals 16 residues. Measured with immunoSEQ multiplex PCR; TCRdb has only the in-frame clones, and not every one. Found here are 25,000 to 30,000 clones, no singletons; the ten largest cover 3.2%. This clone was counted ten times or more. Its cognate antigen is unknown. Read sequence stops 3 residues before the CDR3 end, and the germline J gene provides the missing end.

The sequence came from a human donor with common variable immunodeficiency. The V gene is TRBV6-2 or TRBV6-3, the J gene TRBJ1-6; a possible D gene is TRBD1 (5 bases). Sequenced: peripheral blood mononuclear cells. CDR3 in amino acids: CASSRTTSSYNSPLHF. The part of the CDR3 DNA that was read is TGTGCCAGCAGTCGGACAACCAGCTCCTATAATTCACCC.